Listed below are T cell receptor beta chains from one sample, sequenced in a study of T cell responses to AZD1222 COVID-19 vaccine. The data were produced by immunoSEQ multiplex PCR, yet TCRdb's version contains in-frame clones alone and is incomplete. The table lists roughly 130,000 clones, 70% to 90% of them singletons. Source: peripheral blood, taken on day 0 of AZD1222 vaccination. The receptors stem from an adult in good health. Both conserved end residues are part of each CDR3. A D gene is named only where the DNA matches it firmly. Clone size is stated in some rows and not others, as once, few, many or a class when expanded.

abundance	d_gene	v_gene	j_gene	CDR3nt	CDR3aa
.	.	TRBV2	TRBJ1-5	TGTGCCAGCAGTACAGGCAGCGACAATCAGCCCCAGCATTTT	CASSTGSDNQPQHF
.	.	TRBV29-1	TRBJ1-1	TGCAGCGTTAGACACTCCGAAGTGAACACTGAAGCTTTCTTT	CSVRHSEVNTEAFF
.	.	TRBV5-1	TRBJ1-2	TGCGCCAGCAGCTTCCGGGCCGGGAGGGGCTACACCTTC	CASSFRAGRGYTF
.	.	TRBV14	TRBJ1-5	TGTGCCAGCAGCCAAGGGGACATTAGCAATCAGCCCCAGCATTTT	CASSQGDISNQPQHF
.	.	TRBV18	TRBJ1-4	TGTGCCAGCTCACCGGGATCTAATGAAAAACTGTTTTTT	CASSPGSNEKLFF
.	.	TRBV20-1	TRBJ1-2	TGCAGTGCTAGGACTATCTATGGCTACACCTTC	CSARTIYGYTF
.	.	TRBV18	TRBJ1-1	TGTGCCAGCTCACCGAACAGAGGAGAAGCTTTCTTT	CASSPNRGEAFF
.	.	TRBV7-9	TRBJ1-5	TGTGCCAGCAGCTTAGATGGATTGGGGTCGGGCCAGCCCCAGCATTTT	CASSLDGLGSGQPQHF
.	.	TRBV7-2	TRBJ2-6	TGTGCCAGCAGCTTAGGGCGGACCAGCGGGCCCAACGTCCTGACTTTC	CASSLGRTSGPNVLTF
.	.	TRBV18	TRBJ1-1	TGTGCCAGCTCACCAGTGACAGTAGGGGAAGGTGAAGCTTTCTTT	CASSPVTVGEGEAFF
.	.	TRBV19	TRBJ1-1	TGTGCCAGTAAAAGGGGGGTAGGGTACACTGAAGCTTTCTTT	CASKRGVGYTEAFF
.	.	TRBV7-2	TRBJ1-5	TGTGCCAGCAGCTTAGGCACCCCAAGGCAGCCCCAGCATTTT	CASSLGTPRQPQHF
few	.	TRBV9	TRBJ1-1	TGTGCCAGCAGCGTAGCTTTCTTGTCCACTGAAGCTTTCTTT	CASSVAFLSTEAFF
.	.	TRBV11-1	TRBJ1-1	TGTGCCAGCGTGGGCAGGCGGGACACTGAAGCTTTCTTT	CASVGRRDTEAFF
once	TRBD1	TRBV2	TRBJ1-5	TGTGCCAGCAGTGAAGAGGGGACAGGGGGCAGTCAGCCCCAGCATTTT	CASSEEGTGGSQPQHF
.	.	TRBV5-6	TRBJ2-3	TGTGCCAGCAGCTTGCTCGGGGGGCGAACAGATACGCAGTATTTT	CASSLLGGRTDTQYF
.	.	TRBV30	TRBJ1-1	TGTGCCTGGAAGCAACGAACCACTGAAGCTTTCTTT	CAWKQRTTEAFF
.	.	TRBV12-3/TRBV12-4	TRBJ1-3	TGTGCCAGCACTCTGGGAGCCGGAAACACCATATATTTT	CASTLGAGNTIYF
.	.	TRBV6-5	TRBJ1-2	TGTGCCAGCAGGCCACCTGGGGGCAGATATGGCTACACCTTC	CASRPPGGRYGYTF
.	.	TRBV4-2	TRBJ1-1	TGTGCCAGCAGCCATGAACGGACAGAGGCTTTCTTT	CASSHERTEAFF
.	TRBD1	TRBV3-1/TRBV3-2	TRBJ2-7	TGTGCCAGCAGCCAACAATCCAGGGGGCTGAACGAGCAGTACTTC	CASSQQSRGLNEQYF
.	.	TRBV5-1	TRBJ2-5	TGCGCCAGCAGCGAACAGGACACGTCCTCAGAGACCCAGTACTTC	CASSEQDTSSETQYF
once	.	TRBV12-3/TRBV12-4	TRBJ1-2	TGTGCCAGCAGTACGTACCGGGACTATGGCTACACCTTC	CASSTYRDYGYTF
.	.	TRBV7-2	TRBJ1-2	TGTGCCAGCAGACCAGGGACCTATGGCTACACCTTC	CASRPGTYGYTF
.	.	TRBV12-3/TRBV12-4	TRBJ2-7	TGTGCCAGCGCGGGGACAGTCTACGAGCAGTACTTC	CASAGTVYEQYF
.	.	TRBV5-1	TRBJ1-2	TGCGCCAGCAGCTTGGCCCAGCGGTCCGATGGCTACACCTTC	CASSLAQRSDGYTF
.	.	TRBV9	TRBJ1-2	TGTGCCAGCAGGAGGACTGGACAGACTTTTGGCTACACCTTC	CASRRTGQTFGYTF
.	.	TRBV7-8	TRBJ1-1	TGTGCCAGCACCGATTACCGGGGCACTGAAGCTTTCTTT	CASTDYRGTEAFF
once	.	TRBV5-5	TRBJ2-7	TGTGCCAGCAGCTTGGTACGTTACGAGCAGTACTTC	CASSLVRYEQYF
.	.	TRBV6-5	TRBJ2-7	TGTGCCAGCAGCCCCGGGTCCTACGAGCAGTACTTC	CASSPGSYEQYF
.	.	TRBV15	TRBJ1-6	TGTGCCACCAGCAGAGATCCGGACCGGTCACCCCTCCACTTT	CATSRDPDRSPLHF
.	TRBD1	TRBV27	TRBJ1-5	TGTGCCAGCAGCGGACAGGGAGGCAATCAGCCCCAGCATTTT	CASSGQGGNQPQHF
.	TRBD1	TRBV2	TRBJ2-7	TGTGCCAGCAGTTCGAGACAGGGATTCAGCGAGCAGTACTTC	CASSSRQGFSEQYF
.	.	TRBV5-1	TRBJ2-5	TGCGCCAGCAGCTTTCCAGGTAACAGGGAGACCCAGTACTTC	CASSFPGNRETQYF
few	TRBD1	TRBV6-4	TRBJ1-2	TGTGCCAGCAGTGACTACGCAGGGGGATATGGCTACACCTTC	CASSDYAGGYGYTF
.	.	TRBV29-1	TRBJ1-3	TGCAGCGTTGCCCTTTTGTCTCTCTCTGGAAACACCATATATTTT	CSVALLSLSGNTIYF
.	TRBD2	TRBV11-2	TRBJ2-1	TGTGCCAGCAGCTTAGTACTAGCGGGAGGAAATGAGCAGTTCTTC	CASSLVLAGGNEQFF
.	TRBD1	TRBV18	TRBJ2-7	TGTGCCAGCTCACGGCTCGGGACAGACATATACGAGCAGTACTTC	CASSRLGTDIYEQYF
.	.	TRBV18	TRBJ1-6	TGTGCCAGCTCACCGGCAGGGATGAGGGATTCACCCCTCCACTTT	CASSPAGMRDSPLHF